The rows below give T cell receptor beta chains drawn from one sample of a study of cytomegalovirus exposure and HLA in healthy donors. Sequencing used immunoSEQ multiplex PCR; TCRdb keeps in-frame clones, though not all of them. The sample has about 250,000 clones; roughly 70% are singletons. The sequenced material came from PBMCs. The receptors originated from a female donor in good health and CMV-seronegative. CDR3s include the opening cysteine and the closing phenylalanine or tryptophan. Fields, in order: clone size, J gene, D gene, V gene, CDR3 protein, CDR3 DNA. D genes are given only for firm matches. Clone size is given for some rows only: seen once, a few or many times, or a class if the clone is expanded.

clone_size: .
j_call: TRBJ2-6
d_call: .
v_call: TRBV2
cdr3_aa: CASSPGRAGRSGANVLTF
cdr3_nt: TGTGCCAGCAGTCCGGGTCGGGCAGGGCGCTCTGGGGCCAACGTCCTGACTTTC

clone_size: .
j_call: TRBJ1-2
d_call: .
v_call: TRBV4-1
cdr3_aa: CASSLTVNYGYTF
cdr3_nt: TGCGCCAGCAGCCTCACAGTTAACTATGGCTACACCTTC

clone_size: .
j_call: TRBJ2-1
d_call: TRBD2
v_call: TRBV4-1
cdr3_aa: CASSQELLAAWYNEQFF
cdr3_nt: TGCGCCAGCAGCCAAGAGCTGCTAGCGGCCTGGTACAATGAGCAGTTCTTC

clone_size: .
j_call: TRBJ2-1
d_call: TRBD2
v_call: TRBV6-5
cdr3_aa: CASSWGGYNEQFF
cdr3_nt: TGTGCCAGCAGTTGGGGGGGCTACAATGAGCAGTTCTTC

clone_size: .
j_call: TRBJ2-3
d_call: TRBD2
v_call: TRBV5-1
cdr3_aa: CASSSAGTSGLGPDTQYF
cdr3_nt: TGCGCCAGCAGCTCCGCCGGGACTAGCGGTCTGGGGCCAGATACGCAGTATTTT

clone_size: .
j_call: TRBJ1-2
d_call: .
v_call: TRBV5-1
cdr3_aa: CASSLIPGPYGYTF
cdr3_nt: TGCGCCAGCAGCTTGATCCCAGGCCCCTATGGCTACACCTTC

clone_size: .
j_call: TRBJ2-7
d_call: TRBD1
v_call: TRBV15
cdr3_aa: CATSRDRGLAYEQYF
cdr3_nt: TGTGCCACCAGCAGGGACAGGGGGCTCGCCTACGAGCAGTACTTC

clone_size: few
j_call: TRBJ1-1
d_call: .
v_call: TRBV4-2
cdr3_aa: CASSQDFGGAEAFF
cdr3_nt: TGTGCCAGCAGCCAGGACTTTGGGGGGGCTGAAGCTTTCTTT

clone_size: .
j_call: TRBJ2-7
d_call: TRBD1
v_call: TRBV5-1
cdr3_aa: CATKRGPGSPAEQYF
cdr3_nt: TGCGCCACGAAAAGGGGGCCCGGATCCCCCGCCGAGCAGTACTTC

clone_size: few
j_call: TRBJ2-4
d_call: TRBD1
v_call: TRBV19
cdr3_aa: CASSTSGTGWGNIQYF
cdr3_nt: TGTGCCAGTAGTACTTCCGGGACAGGGTGGGGAAACATTCAGTACTTC